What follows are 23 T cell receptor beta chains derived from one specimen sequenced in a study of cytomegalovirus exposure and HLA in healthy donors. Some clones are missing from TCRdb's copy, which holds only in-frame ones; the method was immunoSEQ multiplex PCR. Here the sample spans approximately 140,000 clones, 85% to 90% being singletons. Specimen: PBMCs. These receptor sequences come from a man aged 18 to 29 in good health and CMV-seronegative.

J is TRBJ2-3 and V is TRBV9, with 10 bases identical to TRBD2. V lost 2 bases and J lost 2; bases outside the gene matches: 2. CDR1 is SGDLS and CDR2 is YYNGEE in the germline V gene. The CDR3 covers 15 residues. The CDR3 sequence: CASSVGTSVTDTQYF. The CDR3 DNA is TGTGCCAGCAGCGTTGGGACTAGCGTCACAGATACGCAGTATTTT.

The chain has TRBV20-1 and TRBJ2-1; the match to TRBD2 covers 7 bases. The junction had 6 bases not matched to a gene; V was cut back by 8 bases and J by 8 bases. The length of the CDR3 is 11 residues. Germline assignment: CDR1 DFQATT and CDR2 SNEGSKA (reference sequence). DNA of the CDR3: TGCAGTCTAAGCGGGGCCCATGAGCAGTTCTTC. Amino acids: CSLSGAHEQFF.

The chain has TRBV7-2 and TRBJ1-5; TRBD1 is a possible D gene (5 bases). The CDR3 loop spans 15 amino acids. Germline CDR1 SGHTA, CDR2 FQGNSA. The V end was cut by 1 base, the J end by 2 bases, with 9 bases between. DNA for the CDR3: TGTGCCAGCAGCTTAGTGGGGCATGGCAATCAGCCCCAGCATTTT. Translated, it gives CASSLVGHGNQPQHF. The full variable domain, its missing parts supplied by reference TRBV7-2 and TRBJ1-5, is GAGVSQSPSNKVTEKGKDVELRCDPISGHTALYWYRQSLGQGLEFLIYFQGNSAPDKSGLPSDRFSAERTGGSVSTLTIQRTQQEDSAVYLCASSLVGHGNQPQHFGDGTRLSIL.

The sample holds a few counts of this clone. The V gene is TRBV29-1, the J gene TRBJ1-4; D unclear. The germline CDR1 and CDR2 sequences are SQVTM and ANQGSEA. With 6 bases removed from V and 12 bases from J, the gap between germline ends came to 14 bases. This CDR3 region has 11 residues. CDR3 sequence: CSVLTGRELFF. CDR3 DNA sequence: TGCAGCGTACTAACCGGGAGGGAACTGTTTTTT.

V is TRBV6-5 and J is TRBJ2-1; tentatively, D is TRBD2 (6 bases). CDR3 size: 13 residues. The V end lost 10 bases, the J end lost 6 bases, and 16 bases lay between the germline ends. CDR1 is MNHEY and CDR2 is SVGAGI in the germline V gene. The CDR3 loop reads CATGTPGGNEQFF. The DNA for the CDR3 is TGTGCCACCGGGACTCCCGGGGGCAATGAGCAGTTCTTC.

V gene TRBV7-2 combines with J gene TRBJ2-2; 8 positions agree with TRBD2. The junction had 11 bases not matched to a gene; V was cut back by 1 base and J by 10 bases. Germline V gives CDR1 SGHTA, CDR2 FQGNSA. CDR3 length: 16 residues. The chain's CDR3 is CASSLGGPQRGQELFF. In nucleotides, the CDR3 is TGTGCCAGCAGCTTAGGGGGGCCCCAGCGGGGGCAGGAGCTGTTTTTT.

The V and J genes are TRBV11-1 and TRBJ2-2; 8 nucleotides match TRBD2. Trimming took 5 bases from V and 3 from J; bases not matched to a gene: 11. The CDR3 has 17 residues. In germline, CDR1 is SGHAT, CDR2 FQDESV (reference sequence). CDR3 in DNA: TGTGCCAGCAGCCCGGACAGCGGGGGTTACCACACCGGGGAGCTGTTTTTT. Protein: CASSPDSGGYHTGELFF.

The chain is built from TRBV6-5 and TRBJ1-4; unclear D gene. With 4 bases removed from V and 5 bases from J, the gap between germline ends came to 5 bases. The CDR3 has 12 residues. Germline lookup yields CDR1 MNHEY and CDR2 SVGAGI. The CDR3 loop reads CASSSLNEKLFF. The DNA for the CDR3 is TGTGCCAGCAGTTCCTTGAATGAAAAACTGTTTTTT.

Written as DNA, the CDR3 is TGTGCCAGCAGTTTACCCGGGACAGTGTATGGCTACACCTTC. This encodes CASSLPGTVYGYTF. V gene TRBV7-9 combines with J gene TRBJ1-2; 7 nucleotides agree with TRBD1. Germline V gene sequence: CDR1 SEHNR, CDR2 FQNEAQ (reference sequence). Trimming took 6 bases from V and 5 from J; bases not matched to a gene: 9. The CDR3 spans 14 residues.

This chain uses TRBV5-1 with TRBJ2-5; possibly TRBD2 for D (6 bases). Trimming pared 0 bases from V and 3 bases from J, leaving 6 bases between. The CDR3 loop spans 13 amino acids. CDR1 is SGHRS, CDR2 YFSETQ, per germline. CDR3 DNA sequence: TGCGCCAGCAGCTTGGTAGCGGAAGAGACCCAGTACTTC. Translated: CASSLVAEETQYF.

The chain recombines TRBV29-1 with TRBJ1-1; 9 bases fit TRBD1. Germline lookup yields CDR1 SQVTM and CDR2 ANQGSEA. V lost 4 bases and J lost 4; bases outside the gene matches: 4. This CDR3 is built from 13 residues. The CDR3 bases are TGCAGCGTTGCAGACAGGGGGAGCACTGAAGCTTTCTTT. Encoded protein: CSVADRGSTEAFF.

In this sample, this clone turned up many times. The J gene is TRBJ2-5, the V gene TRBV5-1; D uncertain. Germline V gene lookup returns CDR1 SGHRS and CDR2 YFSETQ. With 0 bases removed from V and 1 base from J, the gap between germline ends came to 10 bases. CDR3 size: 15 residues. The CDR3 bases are TGCGCCAGCAGCTTGGCCCCAGGAATCCAAGAGACCCAGTACTTC. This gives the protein CASSLAPGIQETQYF.

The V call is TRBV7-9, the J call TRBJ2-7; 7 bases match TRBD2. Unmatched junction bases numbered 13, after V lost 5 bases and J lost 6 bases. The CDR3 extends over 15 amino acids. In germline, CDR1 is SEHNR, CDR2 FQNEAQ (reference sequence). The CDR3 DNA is TGTGCCAGCAGCCACCGGGGGAGGGGTTTGTCCGAGCAGTACTTC. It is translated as CASSHRGRGLSEQYF.

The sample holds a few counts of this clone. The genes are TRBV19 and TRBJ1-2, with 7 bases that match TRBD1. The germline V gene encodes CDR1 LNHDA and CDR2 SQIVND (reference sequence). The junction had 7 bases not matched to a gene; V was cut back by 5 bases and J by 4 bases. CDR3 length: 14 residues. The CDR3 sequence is CASSLTGVPYGYTF. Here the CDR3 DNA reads TGTGCCAGTAGTTTAACAGGGGTCCCCTATGGCTACACCTTC.

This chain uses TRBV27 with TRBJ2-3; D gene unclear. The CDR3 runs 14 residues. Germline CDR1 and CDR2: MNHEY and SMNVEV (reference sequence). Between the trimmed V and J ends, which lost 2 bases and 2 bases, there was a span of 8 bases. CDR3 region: CASSLTNPTDTQYF. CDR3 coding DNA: TGTGCCAGCAGTTTAACAAACCCCACAGATACGCAGTATTTT.

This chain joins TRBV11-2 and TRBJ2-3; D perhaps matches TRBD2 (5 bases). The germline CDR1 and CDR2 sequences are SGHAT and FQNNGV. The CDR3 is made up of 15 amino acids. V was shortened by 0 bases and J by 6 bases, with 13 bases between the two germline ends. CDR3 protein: CASSLEWTRRDTQYF. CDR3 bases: TGTGCCAGCAGCTTAGAGTGGACTCGCCGCGATACGCAGTATTTT.

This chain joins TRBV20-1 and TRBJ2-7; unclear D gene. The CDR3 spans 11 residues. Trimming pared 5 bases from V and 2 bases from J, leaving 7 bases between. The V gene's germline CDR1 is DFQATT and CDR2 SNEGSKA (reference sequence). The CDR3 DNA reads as TGCAGTGCTCCCCACACCTACGAGCAGTACTTC. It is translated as CSAPHTYEQYF.

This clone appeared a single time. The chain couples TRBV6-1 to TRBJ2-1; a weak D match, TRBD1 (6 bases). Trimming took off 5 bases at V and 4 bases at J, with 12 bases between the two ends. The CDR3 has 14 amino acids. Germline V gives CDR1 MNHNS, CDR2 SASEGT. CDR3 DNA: TGTGCCAGCAGTTGGAGACAGGAGTACAATGAGCAGTTCTTC. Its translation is CASSWRQEYNEQFF.

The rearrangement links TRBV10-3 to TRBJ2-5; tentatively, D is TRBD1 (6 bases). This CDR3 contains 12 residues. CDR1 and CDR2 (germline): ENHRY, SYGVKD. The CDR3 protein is CATRQAGETQYF. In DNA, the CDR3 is TGTGCTACCAGACAGGCTGGGGAGACCCAGTACTTC.

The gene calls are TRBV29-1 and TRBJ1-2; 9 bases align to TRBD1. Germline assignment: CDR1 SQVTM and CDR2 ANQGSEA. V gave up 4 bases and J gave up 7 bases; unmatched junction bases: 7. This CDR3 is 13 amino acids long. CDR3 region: CSVGLQGASGYTF. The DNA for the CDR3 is TGCAGCGTTGGTTTACAGGGGGCCTCTGGCTACACCTTC. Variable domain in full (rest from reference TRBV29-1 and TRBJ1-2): SAVISQKPSRDICQRGTSLTIQCQVDSQVTMMFWYRQQPGQSLTLIATANQGSEATYESGFVIDKFPISRPNLTFSTLTVSNMSPEDSSIYLCSVGLQGASGYTFGSGTRLTVV.

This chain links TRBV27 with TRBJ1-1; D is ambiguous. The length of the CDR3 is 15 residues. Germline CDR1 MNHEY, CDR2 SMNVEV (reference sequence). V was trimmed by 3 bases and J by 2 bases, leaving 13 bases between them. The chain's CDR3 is CASSFGPGSNTEAFF. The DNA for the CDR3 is TGTGCCAGCAGTTTTGGTCCGGGGAGCAACACTGAAGCTTTCTTT.

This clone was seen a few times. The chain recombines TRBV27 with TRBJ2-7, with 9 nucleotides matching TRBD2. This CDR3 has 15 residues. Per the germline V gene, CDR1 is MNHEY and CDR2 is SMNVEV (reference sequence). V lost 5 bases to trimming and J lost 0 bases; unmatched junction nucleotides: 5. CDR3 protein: CASSRASGTSYEQYF. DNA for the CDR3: TGTGCCAGCAGTCGGGCTAGCGGGACCTCCTACGAGCAGTACTTC.

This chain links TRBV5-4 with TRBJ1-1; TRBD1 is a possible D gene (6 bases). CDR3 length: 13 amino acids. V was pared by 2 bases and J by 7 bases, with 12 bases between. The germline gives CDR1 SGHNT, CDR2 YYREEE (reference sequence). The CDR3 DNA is TGTGCCAGCAGCTTTCCCACAGGGATTGAAGCTTTCTTT. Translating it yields CASSFPTGIEAFF.